One and the same sample provided the 17 T cell receptor beta chains below, sequenced in a study of blood T cell repertoires in COVID-19. Repertoires were generated with immunoSEQ multiplex PCR, while TCRdb's copy carries only in-frame clones and drops some. The data hold under 150,000 clones, with 81% observed a single time. The specimen was peripheral blood. The receptors shown here come from a human donor with acute or convalescent COVID-19. The donor label of this sample is uncertain.

This chain connects TRBV24-1 to TRBJ2-4; the D is unclear. Per germline, CDR1 KGHDR and CDR2 SFDVKD. V was cut by 4 bases and J by 6 bases, with 6 bases left in between. This CDR3 has 12 residues. The CDR3 DNA reads as TGTGCCACCAGTGACGCGGTAAACATTCAGTACTTC. It specifies CATSDAVNIQYF.

The chain carries TRBV5-1 and TRBJ1-1, with 12 bases that match TRBD1. The CDR3 is 14 residues long. Germline trimming cut 4 bases from V and 4 bases from J; bases unmatched to any gene: 2. In germline, CDR1 is SGHRS, CDR2 YFSETQ. CDR3 loop: CASSGTGGSTEAFF. The CDR3 coding sequence is TGCGCCAGCAGCGGGACAGGGGGCAGCACTGAAGCTTTCTTT.

The chain is built from TRBV3-1 (or the pseudogene TRBV3-2) and TRBJ1-4, with unresolved D. V was clipped by 1 base and J by 0 bases, with 6 bases between them. The CDR3 consists of 15 residues. CDR1 and CDR2 from the germline V gene are LGHDT and YNNKEL (reference sequence). In DNA, the CDR3 is TGTGCCAGCAGCCAAGTTACGGCAACTAATGAAAAACTGTTTTTT. Protein: CASSQVTATNEKLFF.

V is TRBV5-1 and J is TRBJ2-7; 7 bases are a match to TRBD1. The germline CDR1 and CDR2 sequences are SGHRS and YFSETQ. Losses at the gene ends were 4 bases for V and 5 bases for J; bases not matched to a gene: 15. The CDR3 covers 16 residues. For the CDR3, the DNA is TGCGCCAGCAGCCTCCGACAGGGCCGTCTGGTAAACGAGCAGTACTTC. Encoded protein: CASSLRQGRLVNEQYF.

The V call is TRBV3-1 (or the pseudogene TRBV3-2), the J call TRBJ2-5, with 7 nucleotides matching TRBD2. Germline V gene lookup returns CDR1 LGHDT and CDR2 YNNKEL (reference sequence). The CDR3 runs 15 residues. V gave up 5 bases and J gave up 1 base; unmatched junction bases: 7. CDR3 sequence reads: CASSSPLAAQETQYF. In DNA form, the CDR3 reads TGTGCCAGCAGCTCTCCGCTAGCGGCCCAAGAGACCCAGTACTTC.

The chain links TRBV10-3 to TRBJ2-7; the D is unclear. CDR3 length equals 15 residues. V gave up 0 bases and J gave up 4 bases, with 13 bases separating them. The germline V gene has CDR1 ENHRY and CDR2 SYGVKD. The CDR3 sequence: CAISESGVPRYEQYV. CDR3 bases: TGTGCCATCAGTGAGTCTGGAGTTCCGAGGTACGAGCAGTACGTC.

The sample holds one count of this clone. V gene TRBV27 combines with J gene TRBJ1-1, with TRBD1 matching 7 bases. The germline V gene has CDR1 MNHEY and CDR2 SMNVEV (reference sequence). This CDR3 has 16 amino acids. After removal of 2 bases from V and 0 bases from J, the junction contained 6 bases not matched to a gene. This chain's CDR3 is CASSLETGALNTEAFF. The CDR3 DNA sequence: TGTGCCAGCAGTTTAGAAACAGGGGCCCTGAACACTGAAGCTTTCTTT.

V and J are TRBV5-1 and TRBJ2-2, with D perhaps TRBD1 (6 bases). The germline V gene encodes CDR1 SGHRS and CDR2 YFSETQ. Trimming shortened V by 3 bases and J by 4 bases, and 19 bases separated the two germline ends. This CDR3 comprises 17 residues. The CDR3 region is CASSYTASGVGTGELFF. The CDR3 DNA follows: TGCGCCAGCAGCTACACCGCCTCAGGGGTAGGCACCGGGGAGCTGTTTTTT.

This chain joins TRBV4-2 and TRBJ1-4; maybe TRBD1 (6 bases). Trimming took 1 base from V and 8 from J, leaving 17 bases between them. CDR1 and CDR2 (germline): LGHNA, YNFKEQ. The CDR3 is made up of 16 amino acids. The CDR3 region has the DNA TGTGCCAGCAGCCAAGGGGGAGGGGGTATGGAGGAAAAACTGTTTTTT. It codes for CASSQGGGGMEEKLFF.

The V and J genes are TRBV10-3 and TRBJ2-7; 8 bases fit TRBD1. CDR3 length: 14 residues. Unmatched junction bases numbered 4, after V lost 3 bases and J lost 3 bases. Germline CDR1 and CDR2: ENHRY and SYGVKD. The CDR3 region is CAISEGTGYYEQYF. The CDR3 DNA is TGTGCCATCAGTGAAGGGACAGGTTACTACGAGCAGTACTTC.

The chain links TRBV5-1 to TRBJ2-1; tentative D call: TRBD2 (6 bases). CDR3 length: 15 residues. Trimming cost V 4 bases and J 2 bases, with 13 bases left between them. CDR1 is SGHRS and CDR2 is YFSETQ in the germline V gene. In nucleotides, the CDR3 is TGCGCCAGCAGCGCGGGGACCGGGGCCTACAATGAGCAGTTCTTC. Its translation: CASSAGTGAYNEQFF.

This chain joins TRBV7-9 and TRBJ1-4; D might be TRBD1 (6 bases). The CDR3 sequence is 16 residues long. Germline V gives CDR1 SEHNR, CDR2 FQNEAQ (reference sequence). V lost 5 bases to trimming and J lost 8 bases, with 21 bases between them. The CDR3 DNA follows: TGTGCCAGCAGCCCGCCGCTGACAGGAGATGTGGAAAAACTGTTTTTT. Encoded protein: CASSPPLTGDVEKLFF.

This clone has more than one count but fewer than ten. The junction does not match germline at one end; this may be a read error. The chain is built from TRBV19 and TRBJ2-2; D may be TRBD2 (5 bases). The germline gives CDR1 LNHDA, CDR2 SQIVND (reference sequence). The CDR3 spans 13 residues. DNA for the CDR3: TGTGCCAGTAGTCGAGGGAACGCCGGGGAGCTGTTTTTT. It yields the protein CASSRGNAGELFF.

This clone is a singleton in its sample. The chain combines TRBV6-5 with TRBJ1-3; D gene ambiguous. The CDR3 contains 12 residues. V lost 5 bases, J lost 2 bases, and 4 bases lay in between. Germline V CDR1 and CDR2: MNHEY, SVGAGI. CDR3 loop: CASSTTGNTIYF. The CDR3, as DNA: TGTGCCAGCAGTACTACTGGAAACACCATATATTTT.

This chain joins TRBV18 and TRBJ2-2; 9 nucleotides align to TRBD1. With 3 bases clipped from V and 3 bases from J, the junction kept 5 bases outside the gene matches. Germline CDR1 reads KGHSH; CDR2 reads LQKENI. This CDR3 has 16 amino acids. The CDR3 DNA reads as TGTGCCAGCTCACCCACCGGGACAGGGTACACCGGGGAGCTGTTTTTT. Translating gives CASSPTGTGYTGELFF.

The chain has TRBV30 and TRBJ2-7; TRBD1 aligns across 10 bases. The CDR3 loop spans 14 amino acids. From germline, CDR1 is GTSNPN and CDR2 SVGIG (reference sequence). V gave up 5 bases and J gave up 5 bases; unmatched junction bases: 9. Written as DNA, the CDR3 is TGTGCCTGGGGACCGGGACAGGGGATCCACGAGCAGTACTTC. It codes for CAWGPGQGIHEQYF. Complete variable domain (other parts from reference TRBV30 and TRBJ2-7): SQTIHQWPATLVQPVGSPLSLECTVEGTSNPNLYWYRQAAGRGLQLLFYSVGIGQISSEVPQNLSASRPQDRQFILSSKKLLLSDSGFYLCAWGPGQGIHEQYFGPGTRLTVT.

V gene TRBV30 combines with J gene TRBJ1-6; 7 positions agree with TRBD1. The CDR3 contains 14 residues. V dropped 3 bases and J dropped 8; count of bases not matched to a gene: 7. Germline loops: CDR1 GTSNPN, CDR2 SVGIG (reference sequence). The CDR3 nucleotides read TGTGCCTGGAGGACTACAGGGGACTATTCACCCCTCCACTTT. The encoded protein is CAWRTTGDYSPLHF.